Presented here are 29 T cell receptor beta chains from one specimen sequenced in a study of control samples from healthy donors and cancer patients. Produced via immunoSEQ multiplex PCR; TCRdb's table is partial and in-frame only. The data hold hundreds of thousands of clones, with over 70% observed a single time. Sequenced sample: PBMCs. The origin of the receptors is a woman aged 55-75 years with lung cancer.

The chain recombines TRBV7-2 with TRBJ2-1; D call uncertain. The CDR3 extends over 13 amino acids. Germline loops: CDR1 SGHTA, CDR2 FQGNSA. The V end was cut by 6 bases, the J end by 4 bases, with 10 bases between. The CDR3 bases are TGTGCCAGCAGTAGAGGCGAATACAATGAGCAGTTCTTC. This translates into CASSRGEYNEQFF.

This clone came up once. The chain joins TRBV19 to TRBJ1-5; 10 bases are a match to TRBD1. Germline CDR1 LNHDA, CDR2 SQIVND (reference sequence). V dropped 5 bases and J dropped 4; count of bases not matched to a gene: 5. The CDR3 runs 15 residues. The CDR3 nucleotides read TGTGCCAGTAGTTCGGGACAGGGGAAAAATCAGCCCCAGCATTTT. It specifies CASSSGQGKNQPQHF.

The chain is built from TRBV7-8 and TRBJ1-6, with D possibly being TRBD1 (5 bases). Germline values: CDR1 SGHVS, CDR2 FQNEAQ. CDR3 length equals 14 residues. V lost 2 bases, J lost 10 bases, and 12 bases lay in between. CDR3 in DNA: TGTGCCAGCAGCTTAACCCCAGGGAGATCACCCCTCCACTTT. It specifies CASSLTPGRSPLHF. The full variable domain, completed using reference TRBV7-8 and TRBJ1-6, is GAGVSQSPRYKVAKRGQDVALRCDPISGHVSLFWYQQALGQGPEFLTYFQNEAQLDKSGLPSDRFFAERPEGSVSTLKIQRTQQEDSAVYLCASSLTPGRSPLHFGNGTRLTVT.

The CDR3 nucleotides are TGTGCCAGTAGTATGGACAGGGGCTATGGCTACACCTTC. It translates to CASSMDRGYGYTF. The V call is TRBV19, the J call TRBJ1-2; 9 bases match TRBD1. With V trimmed by 3 bases and J by 4 bases, 0 bases remained unmatched. The germline CDR1 and CDR2 sequences are LNHDA and SQIVND (reference sequence). The length of the CDR3 is 13 residues.

The J gene is TRBJ2-3, the V gene TRBV4-1; no reliable D call. Germline CDR1 reads MGHRA; CDR2 reads YSYEKL. The CDR3 sequence is 17 residues long. Trimming left V 0 bases short and J 0 bases short, with 13 bases between. The CDR3 loop reads CASSQDQRSSSTDTQYF. CDR3 DNA: TGCGCCAGCAGCCAAGATCAACGGTCAAGTAGCACAGATACGCAGTATTTT.

The chain combines TRBV5-1 with TRBJ1-6; 8 bases agree with TRBD1. There are 14 residues in the CDR3. Germline CDR1 reads SGHRS; CDR2 reads YFSETQ. Trimming took 4 bases from V and 9 from J; bases not matched to a gene: 6. The CDR3 region is CASSGGQGRSPLHF. In DNA form, the CDR3 reads TGCGCCAGCAGCGGTGGACAGGGACGTTCACCCCTCCACTTT.

V and J are TRBV19 and TRBJ1-4, with no clear D. The CDR3 consists of 16 residues. V lost 2 bases and J 4 bases, leaving 14 bases between the germline ends. Per germline, CDR1 LNHDA and CDR2 SQIVND (reference sequence). Here the CDR3 DNA reads TGTGCCAGTAGTATACAAAGCTTGGTCCTTAATGAAAAACTGTTTTTT. This codes for CASSIQSLVLNEKLFF.

About this clone itself: Different DNA sequences within this sample yield the same CDR3. The genes are TRBV10-1 and TRBJ1-5; D possibly corresponds to TRBD1 (5 bases). This CDR3 has 13 amino acids. V shed 6 bases and J shed 5 bases, with 11 bases lying between them. The germline V gene has CDR1 WNHNN and CDR2 SYGVQD (reference sequence). The DNA for the CDR3 is TGCGCCAGCAGCCCAGGCAGGGATCAGCCCCAGCATTTT. Its translation: CASSPGRDQPQHF.

This clone appeared once. The conserved phenylalanine or tryptophan normally closing the CDR3 is absent here, so this likely arose from a read error. No DNA is shown, since the ends of the CDR3 on it are uncertain; the CDR3 is the one TCRdb lists. J is TRBJ1-4 and V is TRBV7-2; TRBD1, the table's D call, was not compared with the DNA. In germline, CDR1 is SGHTA, CDR2 FQGNSA. The CDR3 sequence runs 11 residues, both termini included. The chain's CDR3 is CASSPDISPVL.

V gene TRBV19 combines with J gene TRBJ1-6; D is uncertain. The germline V gene encodes CDR1 LNHDA and CDR2 SQIVND (reference sequence). The CDR3 covers 12 residues. Trimming removed 5 bases from V and 10 bases from J, with 9 bases in between. The CDR3 region has the DNA TGTGCCAGTAGTCTCCCCGGCTCACCCCTCCACTTT. Translating it yields CASSLPGSPLHF.

This clone was recorded once. The chain carries TRBV6-5 and TRBJ2-7, with D tentatively TRBD1 (5 bases). V was pared by 3 bases and J by 0 bases, with 9 bases between. The CDR3 is 14 residues long. Germline-derived CDR1 and CDR2 are MNHEY and SVGAGI. The CDR3: CASSYTGVSYEQYF. In DNA form, the CDR3 reads TGTGCCAGCAGTTATACAGGTGTCTCCTACGAGCAGTACTTC.

The rearrangement links TRBV5-5 to TRBJ2-7; D not certain. Trimming took 0 bases from V and 7 from J, leaving 8 bases between them. Germline V gene data show CDR1 as SGHKS and CDR2 as YYEKEE (reference sequence). CDR3 size: 12 residues. The CDR3 loop reads CASSLAGREQYF. The CDR3 DNA sequence: TGTGCCAGCAGCTTGGCGGGTCGAGAGCAGTACTTC.

The chain recombines TRBV5-6 with TRBJ2-2, with D possibly matching TRBD1 (5 bases). The V end was cut by 0 bases, the J end by 6 bases, with 15 bases between. The germline gives CDR1 SGHDT, CDR2 YYEEEE. CDR3 length: 16 amino acids. CDR3 DNA: TGTGCCAGCAGCTTGGGGGCTGGACAACTCCCCGGGGAGCTGTTTTTT. Amino acid sequence: CASSLGAGQLPGELFF.

The rearrangement uses TRBV3-1 (or the pseudogene TRBV3-2) and TRBJ1-2; D call uncertain. The ends were cut back, 0 bases at V and 2 bases at J, with 10 bases in the middle. The CDR3 runs to 15 residues. CDR1 LGHDT and CDR2 YNNKEL come from the germline V gene (reference sequence). CDR3 residues: CASSQDGRPNYGYTF. The CDR3 nucleotides read TGTGCCAGCAGCCAAGATGGGAGGCCCAACTATGGCTACACCTTC.

The chain is built from TRBV11-2 and TRBJ1-1, with D perhaps TRBD1 (6 bases). Germline assignment: CDR1 SGHAT and CDR2 FQNNGV. Trimming stripped 1 base from V and 3 bases from J, with 12 bases between. This CDR3 spans 15 amino acids. CDR3 sequence reads: CASSLAGQWDTEAFF. The CDR3 nucleotides read TGTGCCAGCAGCTTAGCGGGACAATGGGACACTGAAGCTTTCTTT.

The gene calls are TRBV12-3 or TRBV12-4 and TRBJ2-5; D is ambiguous. This CDR3 has 13 amino acids. Trimming cost V 5 bases and J 3 bases, with 10 bases left between them. This CDR3 reads CASSLRSEETQYF. The DNA of the CDR3 is TGTGCCAGCAGTCTCCGTAGTGAAGAGACCCAGTACTTC.

This sequence joins TRBV3-1 (or the pseudogene TRBV3-2) and TRBJ2-1; 9 bases align to TRBD2. V dropped 1 base and J dropped 7; count of bases not matched to a gene: 11. Germline lookup yields CDR1 LGHDT and CDR2 YNNKEL (reference sequence). The CDR3 sequence is 17 residues long. CDR3 residues: CASSQGVAGDIMNEQFF. In DNA, the CDR3 is TGTGCCAGCAGCCAAGGGGTAGCGGGAGATATCATGAATGAGCAGTTCTTC.

J is TRBJ1-1 and V is TRBV27; 12 nucleotides line up with TRBD1. V trimming: 6 bases; J trimming: 7 bases; junction bases outside the gene matches: 9. The CDR3 is 15 amino acids. Germline CDR1 reads MNHEY; CDR2 reads SMNVEV (reference sequence). CDR3 amino acids: CASRAGTGGFSEAFF. The CDR3 DNA follows: TGTGCCAGCAGGGCCGGGACAGGGGGCTTTAGTGAAGCTTTCTTT.

The chain employs TRBV2 and TRBJ1-2, with TRBD1 matching over 8 bases. V lost 4 bases and J lost 3; bases outside the gene matches: 4. Germline loops: CDR1 SNHLY, CDR2 FYNNEI. The CDR3 spans 14 residues. The CDR3 sequence: CASSAQGEDYGYTF. Written as DNA, the CDR3 is TGTGCCAGCAGTGCACAGGGGGAAGACTATGGCTACACCTTC.

This rearrangement joins TRBV6-5 to TRBJ1-5, with D unresolved. The germline CDR1 and CDR2 sequences are MNHEY and SVGAGI. The CDR3 consists of 13 residues. V gave up 7 bases and J gave up 0 bases, with 7 bases separating them. CDR3 sequence: CASTVNSNQPQHF. DNA of the CDR3: TGTGCCAGCACTGTTAATAGCAATCAGCCCCAGCATTTT.

CDR3 DNA: TGTGCCAGCACCGAATTCCAGGGGATGAACACTGAAGCTTTCTTT. Its translation is CASTEFQGMNTEAFF. The chain is built from TRBV28 and TRBJ1-1; D might be TRBD1 (6 bases). CDR1 MDHEN and CDR2 SYDVKM come from the germline V gene. V was trimmed by 7 bases and J by 0 bases, leaving 15 bases between them. This CDR3 comprises 15 residues.

The chain links TRBV2 to TRBJ2-3, with D possibly matching TRBD2 (5 bases). V was clipped by 7 bases and J by 0 bases, with 11 bases between them. This CDR3 is 14 amino acids long. The V gene's germline CDR1 is SNHLY and CDR2 FYNNEI. Written as DNA, the CDR3 is TGTGCCAGCATGATTAGCGCAAGCACAGATACGCAGTATTTT. Translation gives CASMISASTDTQYF.

This clone has just one count. The chain uses TRBV6-6 and TRBJ2-7, with 8 bases identical to TRBD2. The CDR3 covers 13 residues. V lost 7 bases and J lost 3; bases outside the gene matches: 5. The V gene's germline CDR1 is MNHNY and CDR2 SVGAGI (reference sequence). This CDR3 is CASNTGGDYEQYF. In DNA form, the CDR3 reads TGTGCCAGCAACACGGGGGGGGACTACGAGCAGTACTTC.

V gene TRBV19 combines with J gene TRBJ1-5; D may be TRBD1 (6 bases). Looked up from germline, CDR1 is LNHDA and CDR2 is SQIVND (reference sequence). The CDR3 loop spans 14 amino acids. V lost 5 bases to trimming and J lost 6 bases, with 14 bases between them. Here the CDR3 DNA reads TGTGCCAGTAGTTTTCGGGGGCTCGGTCAGCCCCAGCATTTT. Protein product: CASSFRGLGQPQHF.

CDR3 region: CASSQGSAGWDQPQHF. The CDR3 coding sequence is TGTGCCAGCAGCCAAGGGTCGGCAGGGTGGGATCAGCCCCAGCATTTT. The V call is TRBV3-1 (or the pseudogene TRBV3-2), the J call TRBJ1-5, with a possible D match to TRBD1 (5 bases). Germline CDR1 LGHDT, CDR2 YNNKEL (reference sequence). The CDR3 has 16 residues. Trimming took off 1 base at V and 5 bases at J, with 15 bases between the two ends.

As to this clone: An end of the junction differs from the germline gene, which may be a read error. This chain joins TRBV11-2 and TRBJ2-5, with no clear D. CDR1 SGHAT and CDR2 FQNNGV come from the germline V gene. The CDR3 is 8 residues long. CDR3 sequence reads: CASSPPDF. CDR3 sequence (DNA): TGTGCCAGCAGCCCGCCGGACTTC. Full variable domain (remainder filled in from reference TRBV11-2 and TRBJ2-5): EAGVAQSPRYKIIEKRQSVAFWCNPISGHATLYWYQQILGQGPKLLIQFQNNGVVDDSQLPKDRFSAERLKGVDSTLKIQPAKLEDSAVYLCASSPPDFGPGTRLLVL.

This clone was counted a single time. The J gene is TRBJ2-6, the V gene TRBV27; TRBD1 is a possible D gene (7 bases). This CDR3 is built from 19 residues. Germline V lookup: CDR1 MNHEY, CDR2 SMNVEV (reference sequence). V dropped 4 bases and J dropped 0 bases, with 19 bases sitting between them. CDR3 loop: CASSSQTGTAYSGANVLTF. CDR3 bases: TGTGCCAGCAGTTCTCAGACAGGGACTGCTTACTCTGGGGCCAACGTCCTGACTTTC.

In this sample, this clone turned up a few times. Other DNA sequences of this sample code for an identical CDR3. The chain combines TRBV3-1 (or the pseudogene TRBV3-2) with TRBJ1-5; no definite D call. The V end was cut by 0 bases, the J end by 7 bases, with 7 bases between. Per the germline V gene, CDR1 is LGHDT and CDR2 is YNNKEL (reference sequence). The length of the CDR3 is 13 residues. The CDR3 region has the DNA TGTGCCAGCAGCCAAGATTACGGGCAGCCCCAGCATTTT. Amino acids: CASSQDYGQPQHF.

V is TRBV2 and J is TRBJ1-2; D is perhaps TRBD1 (5 bases). From germline, CDR1 is SNHLY and CDR2 FYNNEI. Trimming shortened V by 6 bases and J by 4 bases, and 12 bases separated the two germline ends. This CDR3 spans 13 amino acids. CDR3 in DNA: TGTGCCAGCAGGTCCGACAGTTCCTATGGCTACACCTTC. Its translation: CASRSDSSYGYTF.